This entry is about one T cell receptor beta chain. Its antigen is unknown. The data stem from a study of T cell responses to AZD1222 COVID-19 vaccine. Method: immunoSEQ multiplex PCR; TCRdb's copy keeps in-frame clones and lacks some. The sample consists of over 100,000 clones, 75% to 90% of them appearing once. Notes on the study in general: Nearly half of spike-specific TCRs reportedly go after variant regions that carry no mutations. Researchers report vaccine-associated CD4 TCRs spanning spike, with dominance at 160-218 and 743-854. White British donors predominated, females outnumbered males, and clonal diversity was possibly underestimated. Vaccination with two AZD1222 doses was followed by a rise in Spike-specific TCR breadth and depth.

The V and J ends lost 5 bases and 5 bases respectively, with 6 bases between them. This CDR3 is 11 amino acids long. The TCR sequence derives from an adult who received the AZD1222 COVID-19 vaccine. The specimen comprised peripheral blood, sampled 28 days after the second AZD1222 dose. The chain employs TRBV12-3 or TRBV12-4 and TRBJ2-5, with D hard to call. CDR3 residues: CASSATETQYF. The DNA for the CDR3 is TGTGCCAGCAGTGCTACGGAGACCCAGTACTTC.